Presented here are 23 T cell receptor beta chains from one specimen sequenced in a study of metastatic and nonmetastatic thyroid tumors. Each patient went into thyroid surgery without having received any treatment. TCRdb re-clonotyped the PCR reads through MiXCR. In the table there are some 8,400 clones, 25% to 30% of which are singletons. Specimen: tumor tissue. The source is a male donor with papillary thyroid cancer or a benign thyroid nodule (not recorded which). Some clones in this sample may be carry-over from other donors' samples.

This chain links TRBV7-6 with TRBJ2-5, with 11 bases that match TRBD2. Germline trimming cut 4 bases from V and 5 bases from J; bases unmatched to any gene: 6. CDR3 length: 15 amino acids. Germline CDR1 and CDR2: SGHVS and FNYEAQ. The DNA for the CDR3 is TGTGCCAGCAGCTCGGGACTAGCGGTTAGGGAGACCCAGTACTTC. Translated, it gives CASSSGLAVRETQYF. Full variable domain (remainder filled in from reference TRBV7-6 and TRBJ2-5): GAGVSQSPRYKVTKRGQDVALRCDPISGHVSLYWYRQALGQGPEFLTYFNYEAQQDKSGLPNDRFSAERPEGSISTLTIQRTEQRDSAMYRCASSSGLAVRETQYFGPGTRLLVL.

The CDR3 loop is CASSWTGYEQYV. DNA for the CDR3: TGCGCCAGCAGCTGGACAGGGTACGAGCAGTACGTC. The chain has TRBV5-1 and TRBJ2-7; 8 bases align to TRBD1. The CDR3 runs 12 residues. Trimming removed 3 bases from V and 4 bases from J; junction bases left unmatched: 0. The germline V gene has CDR1 SGHRS and CDR2 YFSETQ.

The genes are TRBV6-1 and TRBJ1-2; 7 nucleotides align to TRBD1. Germline V gene sequence: CDR1 MNHNS, CDR2 SASEGT. CDR3 length equals 13 residues. Losses at the gene ends were 5 bases for V and 8 bases for J; bases not matched to a gene: 8. The DNA for the CDR3 is TGTGCCAGCAGTCCACAGGGGATCGGGGGCTACACCTTC. Amino acids: CASSPQGIGGYTF.

Only a few counts were recorded for this clone. This rearrangement joins TRBV6-1 to TRBJ2-2; 9 nucleotides line up with TRBD1. The germline CDR1 and CDR2 sequences are MNHNS and SASEGT. This CDR3 has 15 amino acids. With 6 bases clipped from V and 5 bases from J, the junction kept 7 bases outside the gene matches. CDR3 coding DNA: TGTGCCAGCAGCATGACAGGGGGAGGAACCGGGGAGCTGTTTTTT. This encodes CASSMTGGGTGELFF.

A few counts support this clone. At one of its ends the junction is not consistent with the germline gene, which may arise from a read error. This chain connects TRBV6-2 or TRBV6-3 to TRBJ1-1, with no clear D. The CDR3 length is 13 residues. CDR1 and CDR2 from the germline V gene are MNHEY and SVGEGT. DNA for the CDR3: TGTGCCAACAGTTACTCGTCGCGCTTAGAAGCCCTCTTT. Protein product: CANSYSSRLEALF.

The chain uses TRBV6-5 and TRBJ1-6; D unresolved. V dropped 2 bases and J dropped 7 bases, with 9 bases sitting between them. Germline V gives CDR1 MNHEY, CDR2 SVGAGI. The CDR3 consists of 14 residues. The chain's CDR3 is CASSYARQNSPLHF. The CDR3 DNA reads as TGTGCCAGCAGTTACGCCCGACAAAATTCACCCCTCCACTTT.

This clone was seen only a few times. The gene calls are TRBV20-1 and TRBJ2-6; 7 bases fit TRBD1. Germline loops: CDR1 DFQATT, CDR2 SNEGSKA (reference sequence). The CDR3 runs to 15 residues. V shed 5 bases and J 2 bases; nucleotides not matched to a gene: 6. The CDR3 DNA sequence: TGCAGTGCTGGGAGACAGGGAGCTGGGGCCAACGTCCTGACTTTC. It yields the protein CSAGRQGAGANVLTF.

V gene TRBV10-3 combines with J gene TRBJ1-5; the D is unclear. This CDR3 region has 14 residues. V lost 6 bases, J lost 7 bases, and 16 bases lay in between. In germline, CDR1 is ENHRY, CDR2 SYGVKD. The chain's CDR3 is CAIRDDGFGQPQHF. DNA of the CDR3: TGTGCCATCAGGGACGACGGGTTCGGACAGCCCCAGCATTTT.

In its sample, this clone was seen a few times. The chain carries TRBV6-1 and TRBJ1-2; D perhaps matches TRBD1 (5 bases). Germline loops: CDR1 MNHNS, CDR2 SASEGT. This CDR3 is built from 14 residues. V lost 7 bases and J lost 4, with 16 bases in between. In DNA, the CDR3 is TGTGCCAGCAACCCAGGGACGTCGGGCTATGGCTACACCTTC. It is translated as CASNPGTSGYGYTF.

V and J are TRBV6-1 and TRBJ1-6; 8 nucleotides align to TRBD1. V shed 0 bases, J shed 7 bases, and the junction held 5 bases outside the gene matches. This CDR3 comprises 16 residues. The germline CDR1 and CDR2 sequences are MNHNS and SASEGT. CDR3 DNA sequence: TGTGCCAGCAGTGAAGCGTCTGGACAGGGAAATTCACCCCTCCACTTT. This encodes CASSEASGQGNSPLHF.

This clone was recorded a few times. The rearrangement links TRBV6-1 to TRBJ2-1; D is ambiguous. This CDR3 spans 13 amino acids. The germline V gene has CDR1 MNHNS and CDR2 SASEGT. Trimming removed 2 bases at V and 13 bases at J, with 15 bases between. The CDR3 DNA is TGTGCCAGCAGTGAATATGGGCGCCCTGCACAGTTCTTC. This sequence encodes CASSEYGRPAQFF.

On this clone itself: The junction departs from germline at one end; a sequencing error may be responsible. V and J are TRBV24-1 and TRBJ1-1; tentative D call: TRBD1 (6 bases). The CDR3 has 13 residues. The germline CDR1 and CDR2 sequences are KGHDR and SFDVKD. In nucleotides, the CDR3 is TGTTCCACCAGTGATTGGGGGCTTGGGGAGGCTTTCTTT. This codes for CSTSDWGLGEAFF.

V is TRBV6-1 and J is TRBJ2-2; D possibly corresponds to TRBD2 (5 bases). V was shortened by 7 bases and J by 0 bases, with 9 bases between the two germline ends. Germline V gene lookup returns CDR1 MNHNS and CDR2 SASEGT. This CDR3 is built from 14 residues. CDR3 sequence: CASKRVTNTGELFF. The DNA for the CDR3 is TGTGCCAGCAAGAGGGTTACGAACACCGGGGAGCTGTTTTTT.

The genes are TRBV20-1 and TRBJ1-5, with D possibly matching TRBD1 (5 bases). This CDR3 has 16 amino acids. CDR1 and CDR2 from the germline V gene are DFQATT and SNEGSKA (reference sequence). V was shortened by 0 bases and J by 1 base, with 13 bases between the two germline ends. This CDR3 is CSARDLGTASNQPQHF. CDR3 DNA sequence: TGCAGTGCTAGAGATTTAGGGACGGCGAGCAATCAGCCCCAGCATTTT.

The table lists this clone with a few counts. The chain has TRBV12-3 or TRBV12-4 and TRBJ2-3, with 13 positions matching TRBD2. With 5 bases clipped from V and 6 bases from J, the junction kept 5 bases outside the gene matches. The CDR3 has 15 residues. The CDR3 reads CASSPGLAGLDTQYF. For the CDR3, the DNA is TGTGCCAGCAGTCCGGGACTAGCGGGATTGGATACGCAGTATTTT.

Of note for this clone: Its ends do not fully match the called genes, so a read error is possible. The V and J genes are TRBV30 and TRBJ1-6; D is uncertain. Germline assignment: CDR1 GTSNPN and CDR2 SVGIG (reference sequence). This CDR3 spans 14 amino acids. The CDR3 loop is CVWSDGHVGSPLHF. The CDR3 coding sequence is TGTGTCTGGAGTGATGGGCACGTAGGTTCACCCCTCCACTTT.

This chain uses TRBV2 with TRBJ1-5; TRBD1 matches 7 bases. J lost 5 bases, V lost 8 bases, and 9 bases had no gene match. This CDR3 spans 14 amino acids. CDR1 is SNHLY and CDR2 is FYNNEI in the germline V gene. The chain's CDR3 is CASGPTGRDQPQHF. In nucleotides, the CDR3 is TGTGCCAGCGGACCGACAGGGAGGGATCAGCCCCAGCATTTT.

V is TRBV5-1 and J is TRBJ2-5; perhaps TRBD1 as D (6 bases). This CDR3 contains 13 residues. Germline V gene data show CDR1 as SGHRS and CDR2 as YFSETQ. V lost 5 bases and J 5 bases, leaving 13 bases between the germline ends. As DNA, the CDR3 is TGCGCCAGCAGTCGGGACCAGGGGGAGACCCAGTACTTC. Its protein product is CASSRDQGETQYF.

Note on this clone: This same CDR3 is encoded by further DNA sequences in the sample. The chain joins TRBV30 to TRBJ1-2; TRBD1 matches at 7 bases. V lost 6 bases and J lost 8; bases outside the gene matches: 6. The CDR3 is 11 amino acids. Germline V gives CDR1 GTSNPN, CDR2 SVGIG (reference sequence). In DNA form, the CDR3 reads TGTGCCTGTGACAGGGCGCCCGGCTACACCTTC. It codes for CACDRAPGYTF.

This clone was seen only a few times. This rearrangement joins TRBV28 to TRBJ1-5; D possibly corresponds to TRBD1 (5 bases). The CDR3 has 15 residues. The V and J ends lost 5 bases and 2 bases respectively, with 13 bases between them. Germline V gene sequence: CDR1 MDHEN, CDR2 SYDVKM. The CDR3 DNA reads as TGTGCCAGCAGTCGAGGGGCTGGCGGCAATCAGCCCCAGCATTTT. It encodes CASSRGAGGNQPQHF. The full variable domain, completed using reference TRBV28 and TRBJ1-5, is DVKVTQSSRYLVKRTGEKVFLECVQDMDHENMFWYRQDPGLGLRLIYFSYDVKMKEKGDIPEGYSVSREKKERFSLILESASTNQTSMYLCASSRGAGGNQPQHFGDGTRLSIL.

The V call is TRBV4-2, the J call TRBJ2-1, with TRBD2 matching 9 bases. Germline V gives CDR1 LGHNA, CDR2 YNFKEQ. The CDR3 is 16 residues long. The V gene end was trimmed by 2 bases and the J gene end by 4 bases; junction bases not matched to a gene: 6. DNA of the CDR3: TGTGCCAGCAGCCAACGACTAGCGGATAGGTACAATGAGCAGTTCTTC. It yields the protein CASSQRLADRYNEQFF.

The gene calls are TRBV6-1 and TRBJ1-1, with unresolved D. CDR1 and CDR2 from the germline V gene are MNHNS and SASEGT. The V and J ends lost 7 bases and 0 bases respectively, with 12 bases between them. The CDR3 runs 14 residues. Here the CDR3 DNA reads TGTGCCAGCACCCTCCTGGGATTGAACACTGAAGCTTTCTTT. Encoded protein: CASTLLGLNTEAFF.

In regard to this clone: Given the absence of the conserved phenylalanine or tryptophan at the CDR3 end, a read error is likely. The chain uses TRBV4-2 and TRBJ1-6; D is unclear. V dropped 0 bases and J dropped 2 bases, with 8 bases sitting between them. Germline V gene lookup returns CDR1 LGHNA and CDR2 YNFKEQ. This CDR3 region has 16 residues. The CDR3 protein is CASSQEAVTYNSPLHL. In nucleotides, the CDR3 is TGTGCCAGCAGCCAAGAAGCCGTGACCTATAATTCACCCCTCCACCTT.